The next 21 T cell receptor beta chains were all read from a single sample in a study of CD8 T cells in ankylosing spondylitis (dated by TCRdb to 2015 to 2018). What the authors observed across the whole study: A TCR beta motif of eight highly homologous amino acid variants appeared characteristic of blood from ankylosing spondylitis patients.

No antigen has been identified for these receptors. The protocol used for the library was 5' RACE. Sequencing was carried out with an Illumina HiSeq 2500. TCRdb reprocessed the public reads (quality trimming at Q25 with fastp, clone calling with MiXCR) and kept in-frame beta chains. Each CDR3 protein gets just one entry, which takes the most common genes and DNA from the rows behind it. This sample holds roughly 700,000 distinct CDR3 sequences; around 17% were observed only once. Jointly, the top ten make up around a fifth of the sample. What was sequenced was blood, either unsorted or a sorted T cell fraction (not recorded which). All receptors derive from a male donor with ankylosing spondylitis.

V gene TRBV7-2 combines with J gene TRBJ2-3; the D is unclear. This CDR3 is built from 14 residues. With 0 bases removed from V and 3 bases from J, the gap between germline ends came to 7 bases. Looked up from germline, CDR1 is SGHTA and CDR2 is FQGNSA. The DNA of the CDR3 is TGTGCCAGCAGCTTAGCGGGAAAGACAGATACGCAGTATTTT. This sequence encodes CASSLAGKTDTQYF. The complete variable domain, with remaining parts taken from reference TRBV7-2 and TRBJ2-3, reads GAGVSQSPSNKVTEKGKDVELRCDPISGHTALYWYRQSLGQGLEFLIYFQGNSAPDKSGLPSDRFSAERTGGSVSTLTIQRTQQEDSAVYLCASSLAGKTDTQYFGPGTRLTVL.

This clonotype appeared a few times. This sequence joins TRBV27 and TRBJ1-4; 7 bases are shared with TRBD1. CDR3 length: 18 residues. Germline CDR1 is MNHEY and CDR2 is SMNVEV (reference sequence). Trimming took 5 bases from V and 6 from J; bases not matched to a gene: 18. CDR3 bases: TGTGCCAGCAGTGCTATACAGGGGCTTTGGACTACTGATGAAAAACTGTTTTTT. It is translated as CASSAIQGLWTTDEKLFF. The whole variable domain, filled in from reference TRBV27 and TRBJ1-4, reads EAQVTQNPRYLITVTGKKLTVTCSQNMNHEYMSWYRQDPGLGLRQIYYSMNVEVTDKGDVPEGYKVSRKEKRNFPLILESPSPNQTSLYFCASSAIQGLWTTDEKLFFGSGTQLSVL.

The J gene is TRBJ1-4, the V gene TRBV20-1; 10 bases map to TRBD1. The V gene's germline CDR1 is DFQATT and CDR2 SNEGSKA (reference sequence). V was pared by 0 bases and J by 5 bases, with 3 bases of the junction left unmatched. CDR3 length: 15 amino acids. CDR3 DNA sequence: TGCAGTGCTAGAGAGCTGGACAGGGGGAATGAAAAACTGTTTTTT. It codes for CSARELDRGNEKLFF.

The genes are TRBV5-5 and TRBJ1-1; no reliable D call. With 9 bases removed from V and 5 bases from J, the gap between germline ends came to 14 bases. The CDR3 sequence is 12 residues long. Germline V gene data show CDR1 as SGHKS and CDR2 as YYEKEE (reference sequence). The CDR3 bases are TGTGCCATGAGCCCCGGGCCGACTGAAGCTTTCTTT. Translation: CAMSPGPTEAFF.

This clonotype was seen a few times. V gene TRBV12-3 or TRBV12-4 combines with J gene TRBJ1-5, with D maybe TRBD1 (5 bases). The CDR3 loop spans 15 amino acids. V gave up 5 bases and J gave up 2 bases, with 13 bases separating them. CDR3 in DNA: TGTGCCAGCAGTCAGCAGGGATTGGGCAATCAGCCCCAGCATTTT. This codes for CASSQQGLGNQPQHF.

This clonotype was observed a single time. The V and J genes are TRBV6-5 and TRBJ2-1; 7 nucleotides align to TRBD2. The CDR3 has 15 amino acids. V dropped 0 bases and J dropped 3; count of bases not matched to a gene: 2. Germline lookup yields CDR1 MNHEY and CDR2 SVGAGI. For the CDR3, the DNA is TGTGCCAGCAGTTACTCCGGACTAGACTACAATGAGCAGTTCTTC. The encoded protein is CASSYSGLDYNEQFF.

Only a few counts were recorded for this clonotype. The chain's CDR3 is CASSQEVWQENQPQHF. Written as DNA, the CDR3 is TGCGCCAGCAGCCAAGAAGTATGGCAGGAGAATCAGCCCCAGCATTTT. The V call is TRBV4-1, the J call TRBJ1-5, with D unclear. The CDR3 length is 16 residues. V was trimmed by 0 bases and J by 4 bases, leaving 13 bases between them. Germline CDR1 and CDR2: MGHRA and YSYEKL.

The chain carries TRBV10-3 and TRBJ1-4, with a weak D call TRBD1 (5 bases). CDR1 and CDR2 (germline): ENHRY, SYGVKD. This CDR3 region has 14 residues. V lost 4 bases and J 8 bases, leaving 14 bases between the germline ends. The CDR3 sequence: CAISGTGTSEKLFF. CDR3 DNA sequence: TGTGCCATCAGTGGTACCGGGACTTCGGAAAAACTGTTTTTT.

V gene TRBV5-1 combines with J gene TRBJ1-1; 8 bases are a match to TRBD1. This CDR3 comprises 18 residues. Germline V gives CDR1 SGHRS, CDR2 YFSETQ. V shed 0 bases, J shed 1 base, and the junction held 11 bases outside the gene matches. The CDR3 DNA sequence: TGCGCCAGCAGCTTGGAGCATCCAGGGGGCTTAGGGAACACTGAAGCTTTCTTT. It specifies CASSLEHPGGLGNTEAFF.

There are many counts of this clonotype. The chain is built from TRBV5-1 and TRBJ1-1; no firm D call. The CDR3 sequence is 13 residues long. Deletions cut 3 bases from V and 1 base from J, with 7 bases between. Germline V gene lookup returns CDR1 SGHRS and CDR2 YFSETQ. The CDR3 bases are TGCGCCAGCAGCTATCAGCCGAACACTGAAGCTTTCTTT. It yields the protein CASSYQPNTEAFF.

The CDR3 nucleotides are TGTGCCAGCAGTTTCGGACTAGCGGGAGAGCAGTTCTTC. The encoded protein is CASSFGLAGEQFF. The gene calls are TRBV12-3 or TRBV12-4 and TRBJ2-1; 12 bases map to TRBD2. This CDR3 has 13 amino acids. The V gene end was trimmed by 3 bases and the J gene end by 10 bases; junction bases not matched to a gene: 1.

This clonotype was detected only a few times. V usage is TRBV4-2 and J usage is TRBJ1-1; D perhaps matches TRBD1 (5 bases). The V end was cut by 6 bases, the J end by 2 bases, with 13 bases between. This CDR3 region has 14 residues. Germline CDR1 reads LGHNA; CDR2 reads YNFKEQ. In DNA form, the CDR3 reads TGTGCCAGCAGTTACGGGACTGACAACACTGAAGCTTTCTTT. Protein sequence: CASSYGTDNTEAFF.

The chain carries TRBV9 and TRBJ2-1; the D gene is possibly TRBD2 (5 bases). The CDR3 contains 16 residues. V lost 0 bases to trimming and J lost 0 bases, with 10 bases between them. CDR1 is SGDLS, CDR2 YYNGEE, per germline. CDR3 nucleotides: TGTGCCAGCAGCGTAGATCAGCGGCGCTCCTACAATGAGCAGTTCTTC. As protein: CASSVDQRRSYNEQFF.

This clonotype was observed many times. This chain connects TRBV12-3 or TRBV12-4 to TRBJ2-5; no clear D gene. There are 14 residues in the CDR3. Between the trimmed V and J ends, which lost 2 bases and 5 bases, there was a span of 12 bases. The CDR3 region is CASSLIGFIETQYF. CDR3 sequence (DNA): TGTGCCAGCAGTTTAATAGGGTTTATCGAGACCCAGTACTTC.

J is TRBJ1-1 and V is TRBV5-1; 12 bases match TRBD1. Germline V gene sequence: CDR1 SGHRS, CDR2 YFSETQ. This CDR3 contains 16 residues. V lost 4 bases and J lost 2; bases outside the gene matches: 6. The CDR3 is CASSGGQGAINTEAFF. CDR3 nucleotide sequence: TGCGCCAGCAGCGGGGGACAGGGGGCTATTAACACTGAAGCTTTCTTT.

There are a few counts of this clonotype. The V gene is TRBV5-1, the J gene TRBJ2-3; 8 nucleotides match TRBD2. This CDR3 has 16 amino acids. Germline lookup yields CDR1 SGHRS and CDR2 YFSETQ. V gave up 4 bases and J gave up 1 base; unmatched junction bases: 8. The DNA of the CDR3 is TGCGCCAGCAGCCCGGGCGGAGCGGGAGGCACAGATACGCAGTATTTT. It specifies CASSPGGAGGTDTQYF.

This clonotype was detected many times. The chain uses TRBV12-3 or TRBV12-4 and TRBJ1-6; no firm D call. With 5 bases removed from V and 0 bases from J, the gap between germline ends came to 20 bases. This CDR3 is built from 19 residues. CDR3 region: CASSIRAVGVSSYNSPLHF. The CDR3 nucleotides read TGTGCCAGCAGTATTCGGGCGGTCGGGGTGAGCTCCTATAATTCACCCCTCCACTTT.

CDR3 amino acids: CASRYSGDPTGETQYF. CDR3 DNA: TGCGCCAGCAGGTATAGCGGGGACCCCACGGGAGAGACCCAGTACTTC. The chain combines TRBV5-1 with TRBJ2-5, with TRBD2 matching 8 bases. Germline trimming cut 5 bases from V and 4 bases from J; bases unmatched to any gene: 13. CDR3 length equals 16 residues. Germline V gene lookup returns CDR1 SGHRS and CDR2 YFSETQ.

The chain joins TRBV12-3 or TRBV12-4 to TRBJ2-7, with 13 bases matching TRBD2. CDR3 size: 16 residues. V dropped 4 bases and J dropped 5; count of bases not matched to a gene: 8. CDR3 sequence (DNA): TGTGCCAGCAGTTCCAGACTAGCGGGAGGAAAAAACGAGCAGTACTTC. Translated, it gives CASSSRLAGGKNEQYF.

The chain employs TRBV5-1 and TRBJ2-1; 7 bases map to TRBD1. The germline gives CDR1 SGHRS, CDR2 YFSETQ. The CDR3 length is 15 residues. Trimming removed 4 bases from V and 0 bases from J; junction bases left unmatched: 4. The CDR3: CASSPGDSSYNEQFF. The CDR3 DNA sequence: TGCGCCAGCAGCCCAGGGGACAGCTCCTACAATGAGCAGTTCTTC.

This clonotype turned up a few times. This chain joins TRBV5-1 and TRBJ1-5; no clear D. Per the germline V gene, CDR1 is SGHRS and CDR2 is YFSETQ. The CDR3 consists of 15 residues. Deletions cut 4 bases from V and 6 bases from J, with 17 bases between. The CDR3 coding sequence is TGCGCCAGCAGCGCCTCCCCGGACCGTAGTCAGCCCCAGCATTTT. It yields the protein CASSASPDRSQPQHF.